The text below deals with one T cell receptor beta chain. Antigen: not known. The CDR3 contains 16 residues. The germline V gene has CDR1 MDHEN and CDR2 SYDVKM. The trim removed 5 bases at V and 3 bases at J, leaving 10 bases unmatched. Primers included in the PCR were 60 Vbeta and 13 Jbeta primers. Original processing notes: A later analysis tallied 87 million or so unique TCR beta chains, approximately 11 million of them shared. TCRdb's copy holds only in-frame clones and misses some; the assay was immunoSEQ multiplex PCR. Clone size and V and J calls were adopted from that table, with D and trimming inferred from the DNA. The profile covers more than 80,000 clones, with around four fifths appearing a single time and 1.6% taken by the ten largest. The data originate from a study of cytomegalovirus exposure and HLA in healthy donors. Study observations and caveats: In a later analysis, several top co-occurrence clusters appeared linked to parvovirus B19, influenza, CMV and Epstein-Barr virus.

This rearrangement joins TRBV28 to TRBJ1-1, with 9 bases lining up with TRBD1. This receptor was obtained from a man over 45 in good health and CMV-seronegative. The specimen sequenced was PBMCs. CDR3 coding DNA: TGTGCCAGCAGTCTTCGGACAGGGGCGGGGGACACTGAAGCTTTCTTT. As protein: CASSLRTGAGDTEAFF.